This T cell receptor (beta chain) was documented in a study of persistence of HIV-infected CD4 T cells. Study in general: The sample holds CD4+ T cells responsive to CMV or HIV-1 Gag.

Germline CDR1 and CDR2: MRHNA and SNTAGT. The CDR3 runs to 13 residues. V lost 4 bases and J 4 bases, leaving 10 bases between the germline ends. This clone was counted between two and nine times. Antigen: not known. Overlapping HIV-1 Gag 15-mer peptides at 0.8 to 1 ug per peptide per mL were used. Sorted nonresponding memory CD4+ T cells were CD40L-negative, CD69-negative, CD45RO-high. Donors had CD4+ T cell counts above 400 cells/uL and were CMV-seropositive. Sequencing used immunoSEQ version 4 in survey mode. Only in-frame clones appear in the TCRdb table, and some are missing; sequencing was by immunoSEQ multiplex PCR. The sample includes about 40,000 clones, approximately 80% of them seen just once. Study findings and constraints: Degenerate expanded CDR3beta sequences were enriched among CMV- and Gag-responding cells. CMV- and Gag-responding cells had lower TCRbeta richness than CD3/CD28-responding cells.

Sequences were derived from CD4+ T cells sorted from PBMCs after approximately 18-hour stimulation, sampled from a patient who received antiretroviral therapy. This TCR was sampled from an adult man with HIV who was CMV-seropositive. The rearrangement uses TRBV6-4 and TRBJ1-1; no reliable D call. Here the CDR3 reads CASSVEVGTEAFF. The CDR3 nucleotides are TGTGCCAGCAGTGTAGAGGTAGGCACTGAAGCTTTCTTT.